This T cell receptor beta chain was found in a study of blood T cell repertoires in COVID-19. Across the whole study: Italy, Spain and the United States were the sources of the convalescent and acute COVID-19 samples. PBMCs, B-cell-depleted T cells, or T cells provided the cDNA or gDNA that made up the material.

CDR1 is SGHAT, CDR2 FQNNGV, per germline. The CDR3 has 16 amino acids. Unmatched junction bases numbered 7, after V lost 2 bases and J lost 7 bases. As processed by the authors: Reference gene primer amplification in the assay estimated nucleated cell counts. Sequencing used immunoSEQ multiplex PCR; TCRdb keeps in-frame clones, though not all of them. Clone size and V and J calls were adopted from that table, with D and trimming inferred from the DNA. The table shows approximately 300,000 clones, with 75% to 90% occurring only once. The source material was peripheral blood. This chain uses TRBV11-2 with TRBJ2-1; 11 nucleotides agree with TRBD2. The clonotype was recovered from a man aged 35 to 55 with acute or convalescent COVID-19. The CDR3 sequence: CASSLRLAGGRNEQFF. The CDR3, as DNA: TGTGCCAGCAGCTTACGTCTAGCGGGGGGTAGGAATGAGCAGTTCTTC. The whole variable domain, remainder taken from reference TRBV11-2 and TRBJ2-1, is EAGVAQSPRYKIIEKRQSVAFWCNPISGHATLYWYQQILGQGPKLLIQFQNNGVVDDSQLPKDRFSAERLKGVDSTLKIQPAKLEDSAVYLCASSLRLAGGRNEQFFGPGTRLTVL.